The 10 T cell receptor beta chains given below trace back to one sample, sequenced in a study of blood T cell repertoires in COVID-19. The assay was immunoSEQ multiplex PCR, and TCRdb's table has in-frame clones only and misses some. The sample contains about 180,000 clones, more than 70% of which appear only once. The source material was PBMCs or T cells enriched from blood (not recorded which). These receptor sequences come from a man aged 60-69 years who had recovered from COVID-19.

This rearrangement joins TRBV7-3 to TRBJ2-1, with TRBD2 matching 8 bases. The CDR3 runs 15 residues. Germline V gene lookup returns CDR1 SGHTA and CDR2 FQGTGA. V lost 5 bases and J lost 4; bases outside the gene matches: 7. The CDR3 DNA follows: TGTGCCAGCAGCCCGACTAGCGAAGCATACAATGAGCAGTTCTTC. Translated: CASSPTSEAYNEQFF. The full variable domain, with the rest looked up from reference TRBV7-3 and TRBJ2-1, is GAGVSQTPSNKVTEKGKYVELRCDPISGHTALYWYRQSLGQGPEFLIYFQGTGAADDSGLPNDRFFAVRPEGSVSTLKIQRTERGDSAVYLCASSPTSEAYNEQFFGPGTRLTVL.

The chain links TRBV3-1 (or the pseudogene TRBV3-2) to TRBJ2-7, with D tentatively TRBD2 (6 bases). Germline assignment: CDR1 LGHDT and CDR2 YNNKEL (reference sequence). This CDR3 region has 15 residues. The V and J ends lost 0 bases and 2 bases respectively, with 11 bases between them. The CDR3 loop is CASSQESGRPYEQYF. As DNA, the CDR3 is TGTGCCAGCAGCCAAGAAAGCGGGCGACCCTACGAGCAGTACTTC.

This chain links TRBV7-2 with TRBJ1-1; TRBD1 agrees at 10 bases. V trimming: 2 bases; J trimming: 6 bases; junction bases outside the gene matches: 9. Looked up from germline, CDR1 is SGHTA and CDR2 is FQGNSA. The CDR3 has 16 residues. For the CDR3, the DNA is TGTGCCAGCAGCTTAAAGGGGACAGGGGCCGCCGCTGAAGCTTTCTTT. Translation gives CASSLKGTGAAAEAFF.

This chain connects TRBV7-8 to TRBJ2-5; 10 bases map to TRBD1. This CDR3 region has 15 residues. J gave up 4 bases and V 5 bases, and 7 bases lay outside the gene matches. Germline CDR1 SGHVS, CDR2 FQNEAQ. CDR3 coding DNA: TGTGCCAGCAGCCATCCGGGGACAGGGGTAGAGACCCAGTACTTC. This sequence encodes CASSHPGTGVETQYF.

This clone was seen more than once but under ten times. The V and J genes are TRBV3-1 (or the pseudogene TRBV3-2) and TRBJ1-1, with 9 bases aligning to TRBD1. J was trimmed by 8 bases and V by 1 base; bases with no gene match: 5. The CDR3 consists of 14 residues. CDR1 and CDR2 (germline): LGHDT, YNNKEL (reference sequence). The CDR3 spells CASSQGGTGKEAFF. The CDR3 DNA reads as TGTGCCAGCAGCCAAGGCGGGACAGGGAAGGAAGCTTTCTTT.

The CDR3 reads CASSQVVSIETQYF. In DNA form, the CDR3 reads TGCGCCAGCAGCCAAGTGGTTAGTATAGAGACCCAGTACTTC. V is TRBV4-1 and J is TRBJ2-5; no firm D call. V shed 1 base and J shed 4 bases, with 10 bases lying between them. Germline-derived CDR1 and CDR2 are MGHRA and YSYEKL. The CDR3 extends over 14 amino acids.

This chain joins TRBV7-3 and TRBJ1-2; D might be TRBD1 (6 bases). The germline CDR1 and CDR2 sequences are SGHTA and FQGTGA. The CDR3 is made up of 17 amino acids. The ends were cut back, 2 bases at V and 10 bases at J, with 26 bases in the middle. DNA of the CDR3: TGTGCCAGCAGCTTACGAGGCAGGGGAGTCAGAGAGGGAATCTACACCTTC. This sequence encodes CASSLRGRGVREGIYTF. Full variable domain (rest looked up from reference TRBV7-3 and TRBJ1-2): GAGVSQTPSNKVTEKGKYVELRCDPISGHTALYWYRQSLGQGPEFLIYFQGTGAADDSGLPNDRFFAVRPEGSVSTLKIQRTERGDSAVYLCASSLRGRGVREGIYTFGSGTRLTVV.

The chain combines TRBV7-9 with TRBJ1-5; tentative D call: TRBD1 (6 bases). CDR3 length: 16 amino acids. Germline CDR1 reads SEHNR; CDR2 reads FQNEAQ (reference sequence). V shed 5 bases and J shed 3 bases, with 17 bases lying between them. The chain's CDR3 is CASSTGRPGPNQPQHF. CDR3 nucleotides: TGTGCCAGCAGCACAGGGCGGCCCGGGCCCAATCAGCCCCAGCATTTT. Looking up the rest from reference TRBV7-9 and TRBJ1-5 gives the full variable domain: DTGVSQNPRHKITKRGQNVTFRCDPISEHNRLYWYRQTLGQGPEFLTYFQNEAQLEKSRLLSDRFSAERPKGSFSTLEIQRTEQGDSAMYLCASSTGRPGPNQPQHFGDGTRLSIL.

The J gene is TRBJ2-1, the V gene TRBV3-1 (or the pseudogene TRBV3-2); 9 nucleotides line up with TRBD2. The CDR3 extends over 18 amino acids. J lost 4 bases, V lost 3 bases, and 13 bases had no gene match. Germline values: CDR1 LGHDT, CDR2 YNNKEL (reference sequence). In DNA form, the CDR3 reads TGTGCCAGCAGCCAGGGGACTCCGACTAGCGGTGCTTACAATGAGCAGTTCTTC. Translated: CASSQGTPTSGAYNEQFF.

V gene TRBV2 combines with J gene TRBJ2-7; TRBD2 matches at 12 bases. CDR3 length: 18 amino acids. Germline CDR1 is SNHLY and CDR2 is FYNNEI. The trim removed 6 bases at V and 2 bases at J, leaving 14 bases unmatched. CDR3 sequence reads: CASRPSAGTSGRTYEQYF. CDR3 nucleotides: TGTGCCAGCAGGCCATCAGCGGGAACTAGCGGGAGGACCTACGAGCAGTACTTC.